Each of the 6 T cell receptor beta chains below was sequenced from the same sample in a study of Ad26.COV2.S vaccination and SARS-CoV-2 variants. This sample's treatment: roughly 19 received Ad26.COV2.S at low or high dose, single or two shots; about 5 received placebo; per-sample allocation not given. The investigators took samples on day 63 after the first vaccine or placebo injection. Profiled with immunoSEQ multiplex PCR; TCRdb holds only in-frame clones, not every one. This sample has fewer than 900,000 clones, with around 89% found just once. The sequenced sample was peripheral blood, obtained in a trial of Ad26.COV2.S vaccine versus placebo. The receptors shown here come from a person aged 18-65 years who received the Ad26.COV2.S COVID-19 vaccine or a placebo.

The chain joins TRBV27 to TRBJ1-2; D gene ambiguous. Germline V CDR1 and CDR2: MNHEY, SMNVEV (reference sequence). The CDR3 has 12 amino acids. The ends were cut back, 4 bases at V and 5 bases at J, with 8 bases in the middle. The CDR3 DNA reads TGTGCCAGCAGTTCGTTTGGGTATGGCTACACCTTC. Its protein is CASSSFGYGYTF.

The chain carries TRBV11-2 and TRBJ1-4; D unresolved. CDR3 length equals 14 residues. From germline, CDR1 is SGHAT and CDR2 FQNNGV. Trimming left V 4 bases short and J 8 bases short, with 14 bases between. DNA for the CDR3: TGTGCCAGCAGCTGGACGCGGGGAGGCGAAAAACTGTTTTTT. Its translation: CASSWTRGGEKLFF. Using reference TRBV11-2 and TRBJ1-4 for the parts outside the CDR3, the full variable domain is EAGVAQSPRYKIIEKRQSVAFWCNPISGHATLYWYQQILGQGPKLLIQFQNNGVVDDSQLPKDRFSAERLKGVDSTLKIQPAKLEDSAVYLCASSWTRGGEKLFFGSGTQLSVL.

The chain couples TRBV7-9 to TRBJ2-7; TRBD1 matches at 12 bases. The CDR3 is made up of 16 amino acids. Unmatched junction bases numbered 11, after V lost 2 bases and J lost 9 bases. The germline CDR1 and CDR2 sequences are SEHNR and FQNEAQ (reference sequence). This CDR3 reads CASSLPTTGQGATQYF. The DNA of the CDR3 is TGTGCCAGCAGCTTACCAACCACGGGACAGGGGGCCACGCAGTACTTC.

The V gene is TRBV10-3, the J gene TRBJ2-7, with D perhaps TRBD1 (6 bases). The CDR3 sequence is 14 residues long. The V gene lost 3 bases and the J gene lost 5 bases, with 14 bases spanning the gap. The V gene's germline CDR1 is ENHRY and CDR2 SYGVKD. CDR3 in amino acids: CAISEPTGFNEQYF. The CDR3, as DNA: TGTGCCATCAGTGAACCTACAGGGTTCAACGAGCAGTACTTC.

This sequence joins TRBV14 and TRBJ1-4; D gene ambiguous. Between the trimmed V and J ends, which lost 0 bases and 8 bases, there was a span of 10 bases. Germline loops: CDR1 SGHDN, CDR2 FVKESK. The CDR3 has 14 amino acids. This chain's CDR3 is CASSQDAGGEKLFF. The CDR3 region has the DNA TGTGCCAGCAGCCAAGATGCAGGAGGGGAAAAACTGTTTTTT.

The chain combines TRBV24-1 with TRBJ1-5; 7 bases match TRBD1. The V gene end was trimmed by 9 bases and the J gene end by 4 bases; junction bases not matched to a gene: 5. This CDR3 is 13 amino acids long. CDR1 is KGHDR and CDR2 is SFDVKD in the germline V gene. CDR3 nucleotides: TGTGCCACCTGTTCAGGGGGAAATCAGCCCCAGCATTTT. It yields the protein CATCSGGNQPQHF.